This T cell receptor (beta chain) was identified in a study of regulatory T cells in long-lasting Graves disease. Study at large: Under 3 months of antithyroid drugs had been taken by newly diagnosed Graves' patients.

The V gene's germline CDR1 is MNHEY and CDR2 SMNVEV (reference sequence). The V gene end was trimmed by 5 bases and the J gene end by 4 bases; junction bases not matched to a gene: 13. The CDR3 spans 17 residues. The authors built TCR beta libraries using iRepertoire HTBI primers and Arm-PCR of CDR3 regions. TCRdb ran MiXCR on the multiplex PCR reads and lists one entry per CDR3 protein. In the table there are about 200,000 distinct CDR3 sequences, approximately 18% of which are singletons. Time point noted: newly diagnosed GD, antithyroid drugs for less than 3 months. The TCR library used RNA extracted from PBMCs. These records were also assigned to another study, of T cells in Graves' hyperthyroidism and ophthalmopathy.

The source was peripheral blood mononuclear cells (PBMCs), collected at new diagnosis, from a patient treated with antithyroid drugs. V and J are TRBV27 and TRBJ2-1; 8 bases line up with TRBD1. The receptor's source is a woman aged 30 to 39 with Graves disease. The CDR3 DNA is TGTGCCAGCAGTCCCGATCCCGGGACAGGCACATACAATGAGCAGTTCTTC. Translating gives CASSPDPGTGTYNEQFF.